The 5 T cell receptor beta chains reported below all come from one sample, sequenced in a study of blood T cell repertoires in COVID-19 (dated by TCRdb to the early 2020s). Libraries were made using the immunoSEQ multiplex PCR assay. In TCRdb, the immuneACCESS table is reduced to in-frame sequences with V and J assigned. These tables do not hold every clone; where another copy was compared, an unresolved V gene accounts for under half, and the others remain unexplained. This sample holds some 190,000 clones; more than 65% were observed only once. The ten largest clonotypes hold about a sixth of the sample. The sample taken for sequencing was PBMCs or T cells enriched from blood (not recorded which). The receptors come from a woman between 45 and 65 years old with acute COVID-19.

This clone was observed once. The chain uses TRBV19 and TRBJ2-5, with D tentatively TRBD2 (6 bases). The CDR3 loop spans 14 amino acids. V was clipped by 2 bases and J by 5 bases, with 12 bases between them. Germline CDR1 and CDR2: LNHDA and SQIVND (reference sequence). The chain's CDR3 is CASSISFGGETQYF. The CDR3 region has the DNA TGTGCCAGTAGTATATCCTTTGGGGGGGAGACCCAGTACTTC.

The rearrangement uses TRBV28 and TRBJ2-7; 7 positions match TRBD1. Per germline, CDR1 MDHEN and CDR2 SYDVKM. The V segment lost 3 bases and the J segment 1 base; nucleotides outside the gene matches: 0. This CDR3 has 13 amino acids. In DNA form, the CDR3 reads TGTGCCAGCAGTTTGACAGGGTCCTACGAGCAGTACGTC. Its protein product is CASSLTGSYEQYV.

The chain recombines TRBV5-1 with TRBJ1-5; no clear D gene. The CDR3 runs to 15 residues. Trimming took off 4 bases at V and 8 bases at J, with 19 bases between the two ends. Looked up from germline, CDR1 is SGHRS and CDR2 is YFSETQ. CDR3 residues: CASSTGSGKNEPQHF. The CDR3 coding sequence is TGCGCCAGCAGCACCGGATCAGGCAAGAACGAGCCCCAGCATTTT.

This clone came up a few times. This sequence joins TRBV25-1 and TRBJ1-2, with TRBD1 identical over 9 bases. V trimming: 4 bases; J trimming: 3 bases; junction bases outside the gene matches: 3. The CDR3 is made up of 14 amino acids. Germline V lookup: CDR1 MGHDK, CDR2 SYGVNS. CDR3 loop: CASSGDRAHYGYTF. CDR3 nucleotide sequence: TGTGCCAGCAGTGGGGACAGGGCGCACTATGGCTACACCTTC.

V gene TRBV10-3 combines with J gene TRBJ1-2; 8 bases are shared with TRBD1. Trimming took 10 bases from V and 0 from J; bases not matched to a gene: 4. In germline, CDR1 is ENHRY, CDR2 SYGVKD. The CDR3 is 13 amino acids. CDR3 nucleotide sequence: TGTGCCACCGGGACAGGACCTAACTATGGCTACACCTTC. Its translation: CATGTGPNYGYTF.